These 9 T cell receptor beta chains originate from one sample sequenced in a study of beta chain features in type 1 diabetes (dated by TCRdb to about 2018). Summary of the overall study and its limitations: In all four CD4+ subsets, TCRB CDR3 length was moderately but significantly shorter in type 1 diabetes patients.

Library construction relied on the immunoSEQ multiplex PCR assay. The High Capacity cDNA Reverse Transcription Kit was used to reverse transcribe all of the isolated RNA, meaning that expressed TCRB transcripts were what got sequenced. The clones in this table, taken by TCRdb from immuneACCESS, are in-frame only. Not every clone is retained; where verified, under half of the shortfall comes from an unresolved V gene, and the cause of the rest is unknown. This sample gives about 160,000 clones in total; around 8.4% of them show up just once. 0.45% to 0.6% of the sample goes to the ten largest clones. The antigens of these receptors remain unknown. The sequenced material came from central memory CD4+ T cells from blood. Receptors were obtained from a woman aged 18 to 35 with type 1 diabetes.

DNA of the CDR3: TGTGCCAGCAGCACAACACCGGGACAGAGGGAGCAGTACTTC. Translated: CASSTTPGQREQYF. The chain joins TRBV9 to TRBJ2-5; TRBD1 matches 7 bases. The ends lost 4 bases at V and 11 bases at J; junction bases unmatched: 14. CDR1 and CDR2 (germline): SGDLS, YYNGEE. The CDR3 is made up of 14 amino acids.

J is TRBJ1-1 and V is TRBV19; no definite D call. This CDR3 is 15 amino acids long. Germline V gives CDR1 LNHDA, CDR2 SQIVND (reference sequence). V was clipped by 5 bases and J by 1 base, with 14 bases between them. CDR3 nucleotide sequence: TGTGCCAGTAGTCCGCGTCGGGGTGGGAACACTGAAGCTTTCTTT. Translated, it gives CASSPRRGGNTEAFF.

The chain links TRBV19 to TRBJ2-7, with TRBD1 identical over 9 bases. V lost 5 bases and J lost 6; bases outside the gene matches: 8. The CDR3 loop spans 14 amino acids. In germline, CDR1 is LNHDA, CDR2 SQIVND (reference sequence). The CDR3 nucleotides are TGTGCCAGTAGTGAAACAGGGGGCTCCGGCGAGCAGTACTTC. Amino acids: CASSETGGSGEQYF.

The chain has TRBV7-8 and TRBJ2-3, with a weak D call TRBD2 (5 bases). Germline V gives CDR1 SGHVS, CDR2 FQNEAQ. This CDR3 is built from 16 residues. The V end lost 2 bases, the J end lost 5 bases, and 17 bases lay between the germline ends. The CDR3 reads CASSLNNHPGVDTQYF. The CDR3 DNA follows: TGTGCCAGCAGCTTAAATAACCATCCCGGGGTAGATACGCAGTATTTT. Drawing the rest from reference TRBV7-8 and TRBJ2-3, the complete variable domain is GAGVSQSPRYKVAKRGQDVALRCDPISGHVSLFWYQQALGQGPEFLTYFQNEAQLDKSGLPSDRFFAERPEGSVSTLKIQRTQQEDSAVYLCASSLNNHPGVDTQYFGPGTRLTVL.

The rearrangement joins TRBV28 to TRBJ2-7, with a weak D call TRBD1 (5 bases). Trimming removed 7 bases at V and 3 bases at J, with 16 bases between. The CDR3 has 14 amino acids. Germline-derived CDR1 and CDR2 are MDHEN and SYDVKM. The CDR3 loop is CASKDRTLFYEQYF. DNA of the CDR3: TGTGCCAGCAAGGACCGGACACTCTTCTACGAGCAGTACTTC.

This clone was seen more than once but under ten times. The sample holds other DNA sequences that translate to the same CDR3. V and J are TRBV7-2 and TRBJ1-2, with D possibly TRBD1 on 5 matching bases. The V gene's germline CDR1 is SGHTA and CDR2 FQGNSA. The CDR3 has 13 amino acids. V dropped 5 bases and J dropped 3 bases, with 10 bases sitting between them. The CDR3: CASSLTGDYGYTF. CDR3 in DNA: TGTGCCAGCAGCCTCACGGGGGACTATGGCTACACCTTC. Full variable domain (remainder filled in from reference TRBV7-2 and TRBJ1-2): GAGVSQSPSNKVTEKGKDVELRCDPISGHTALYWYRQSLGQGLEFLIYFQGNSAPDKSGLPSDRFSAERTGGSVSTLTIQRTQQEDSAVYLCASSLTGDYGYTFGSGTRLTVV.

With regard to this clone: No conserved phenylalanine or tryptophan is present at the end of the CDR3, so a read error is the likely explanation. Because the CDR3's place on the DNA is in doubt, the DNA is left out and the CDR3 is given as listed by TCRdb. The chain joins TRBV7-2 to TRBJ1-1. Germline CDR1 and CDR2: SGHTA and FQGNSA. The CDR3 length is 10 residues, termini included. CDR3 sequence: CASSTTGSLR.

The chain employs TRBV5-1 and TRBJ2-7, with D unclear. The CDR3 runs 12 residues. Trimming took off 4 bases at V and 3 bases at J, with 8 bases between the two ends. Germline assignment: CDR1 SGHRS and CDR2 YFSETQ. The CDR3 DNA reads as TGCGCCAGCAGCCAGAATTTCTACGAGCAGTACTTC. Protein: CASSQNFYEQYF. Full variable domain (missing parts from reference TRBV5-1 and TRBJ2-7): KAGVTQTPRYLIKTRGQQVTLSCSPISGHRSVSWYQQTPGQGLQFLFEYFSETQRNKGNFPGRFSGRQFSNSRSEMNVSTLELGDSALYLCASSQNFYEQYFGPGTRLTVT.

This clone was observed a handful of times. This chain joins TRBV28 and TRBJ2-3, with D possibly being TRBD1 (6 bases). Per germline, CDR1 MDHEN and CDR2 SYDVKM. V dropped 8 bases and J dropped 0 bases, with 15 bases sitting between them. The CDR3 runs 15 residues. CDR3 in DNA: TGTGCCAGCCCCCCCCCGGGACAAAGCACAGATACGCAGTATTTT. Translation: CASPPPGQSTDTQYF.